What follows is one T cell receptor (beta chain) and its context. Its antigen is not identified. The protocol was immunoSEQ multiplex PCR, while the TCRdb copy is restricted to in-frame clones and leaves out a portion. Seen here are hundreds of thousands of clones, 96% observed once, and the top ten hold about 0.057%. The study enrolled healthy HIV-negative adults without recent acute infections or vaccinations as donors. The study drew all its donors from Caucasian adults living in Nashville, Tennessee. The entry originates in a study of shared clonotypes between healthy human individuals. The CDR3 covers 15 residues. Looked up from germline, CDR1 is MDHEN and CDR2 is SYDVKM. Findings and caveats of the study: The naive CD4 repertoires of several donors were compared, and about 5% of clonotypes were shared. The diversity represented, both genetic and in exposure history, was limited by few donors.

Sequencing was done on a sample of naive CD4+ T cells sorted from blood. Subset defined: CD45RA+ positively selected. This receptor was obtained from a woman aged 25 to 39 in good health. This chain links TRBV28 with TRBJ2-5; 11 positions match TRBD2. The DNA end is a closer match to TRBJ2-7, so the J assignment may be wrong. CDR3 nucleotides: TGTGCCAGCACCACTAGCGGGAGACTCCTCTACGAGCAGTACTTC. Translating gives CASTTSGRLLYEQYF.